This is a list of T cell receptor beta chains from one sample in a study of molecular identifiers for immune sequencing clone quantification. TCRdb itself ran the PCR reads through MiXCR, one entry per CDR3 protein. The sample has about half a million distinct CDR3 sequences, about 20% seen once; the top ten hold 0.7% to 1%. Sequenced material: naive CD8+ T cells from blood, with Jurkat cell RNA spiked in. Receptor source: a human donor in good health. Some libraries in this study had Jurkat cell RNA spiked in. CDR3s include the opening cysteine and the closing phenylalanine or tryptophan. Fields, in order: CDR3 length, clone size, J gene, V gene, D gene, CDR3 protein, CDR3 DNA. A D gene is named only where the DNA matches it firmly. Only some rows state a clone size, as once, few, many or a class for expanded clones.

16 | few | TRBJ2-5 | TRBV4-1 | TRBD1 | CASSQLGTGGVETQYF | TGCGCCAGCAGCCAATTAGGTACAGGGGGCGTCGAGACCCAGTACTTC
12 | many | TRBJ2-7 | TRBV10-3 | TRBD2 | CAISGLDGEQYF | TGTGCCATCAGCGGACTAGACGGGGAGCAGTACTTC
15 | few | TRBJ2-7 | TRBV7-2 | TRBD1 | CASSLGTGATYEQYF | TGTGCCAGCAGCTTGGGGACAGGGGCTACCTACGAGCAGTACTTC
13 | . | TRBJ2-7 | TRBV25-1 | TRBD1 | CASSDTGGGEQYF | TGTGCCAGCAGTGATACAGGGGGCGGCGAGCAGTACTTC
13 | few | TRBJ2-3 | TRBV7-9 | . | CASSPLLPNTQYF | TGTGCCAGCAGCCCTCTCCTTCCAAATACGCAGTATTTT
15 | many | TRBJ1-4 | TRBV5-4 | TRBD1 | CASSFGDRSNEKLFF | TGTGCCAGCAGCTTTGGGGACAGGAGTAATGAAAAACTGTTTTTT
18 | . | TRBJ2-1 | TRBV4-1 | TRBD2 | CASSRLAGSTSSYNEQFF | TGCGCCAGCAGTCGACTAGCGGGGTCTACAAGCTCCTACAATGAGCAGTTCTTC
13 | many | TRBJ2-7 | TRBV28 | . | CASSALETDEQYF | TGTGCCAGCAGCGCACTTGAGACTGACGAGCAGTACTTC
15 | many | TRBJ2-7 | TRBV4-1 | . | CASSQEISTYYEQYF | TGCGCCAGCAGCCAAGAAATCAGTACTTACTACGAGCAGTACTTC
14 | . | TRBJ2-7 | TRBV28 | . | CASSSSGPSYEQYF | TGTGCCAGCAGTTCCAGCGGGCCCTCCTACGAGCAGTACTTC
12 | . | TRBJ2-5 | TRBV5-8 | TRBD1 | CASSQGDETQYF | TGTGCCAGCAGCCAGGGGGATGAGACCCAGTACTTC
17 | . | TRBJ2-3 | TRBV5-4 | . | CASSLEIGASSTDTQYF | TGTGCCAGCAGCTTGGAGATAGGTGCTTCGAGCACAGATACGCAGTATTTT
14 | few | TRBJ2-7 | TRBV5-1 | TRBD2 | CASSWGDYNYEQYF | TGCGCCAGCAGCTGGGGGGACTACAACTACGAGCAGTACTTC
14 | many | TRBJ1-1 | TRBV6-2/TRBV6-3 | . | CASSATAMNTEAFF | TGTGCCAGCAGCGCAACGGCGATGAACACTGAAGCTTTCTTT
14 | . | TRBJ2-7 | TRBV19 | TRBD2 | CASTSSSGGYEQYF | TGTGCCAGTACCTCCTCAAGCGGGGGGTACGAGCAGTACTTC
12 | many | TRBJ1-1 | TRBV28 | . | CASSYDSLIAFF | TGTGCCAGCAGTTACGACAGCCTGATCGCTTTCTTT
14 | . | TRBJ2-2 | TRBV12-3/TRBV12-4 | . | CASSRPHPSGELFF | TGTGCCAGCAGTCGACCGCACCCGTCCGGGGAGCTGTTTTTT
15 | . | TRBJ2-2 | TRBV27 | TRBD1 | CASSTRQGGTGELFF | TGTGCCAGCAGTACAAGACAGGGGGGCACCGGGGAGCTGTTTTTT
13 | . | TRBJ1-2 | TRBV28 | . | CASSFVRLYGYTF | TGTGCCAGCAGTTTTGTCAGGCTCTATGGCTACACCTTC
16 | . | TRBJ2-1 | TRBV6-2/TRBV6-3 | . | CASSPLRLSSYNEQFF | TGTGCCAGCAGTCCCCTACGTCTGAGCTCCTACAATGAGCAGTTCTTC
16 | few | TRBJ2-2 | TRBV12-5 | TRBD1 | CASGIPQGARTGELFF | TGTGCTAGTGGTATACCACAGGGGGCCCGCACCGGGGAGCTGTTTTTT
16 | . | TRBJ2-3 | TRBV9 | . | CASSGGGPTSTDTQYF | TGTGCCAGCAGCGGTGGAGGGCCTACGAGCACAGATACGCAGTATTTT
12 | . | TRBJ1-5 | TRBV30 | . | CAWKTGNQPQHF | TGTGCCTGGAAAACAGGAAATCAGCCCCAGCATTTT